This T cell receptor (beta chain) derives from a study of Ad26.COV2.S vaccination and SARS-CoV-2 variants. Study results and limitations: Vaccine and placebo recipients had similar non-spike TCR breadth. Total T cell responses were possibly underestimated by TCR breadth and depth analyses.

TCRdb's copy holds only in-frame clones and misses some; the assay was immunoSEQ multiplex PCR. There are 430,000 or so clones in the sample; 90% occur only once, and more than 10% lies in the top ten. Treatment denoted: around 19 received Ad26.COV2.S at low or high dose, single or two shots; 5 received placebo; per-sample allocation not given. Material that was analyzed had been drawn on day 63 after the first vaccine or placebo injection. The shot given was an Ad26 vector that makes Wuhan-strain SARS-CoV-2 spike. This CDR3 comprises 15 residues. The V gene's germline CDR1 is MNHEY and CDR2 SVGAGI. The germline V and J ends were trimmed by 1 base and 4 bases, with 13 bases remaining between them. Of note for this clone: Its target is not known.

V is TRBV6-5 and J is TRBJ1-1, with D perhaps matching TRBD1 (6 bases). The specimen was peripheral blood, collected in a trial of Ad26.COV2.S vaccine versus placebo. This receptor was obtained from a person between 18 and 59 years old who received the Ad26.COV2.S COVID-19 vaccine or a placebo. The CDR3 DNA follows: TGTGCCAGCAGTTACTTAGGCAGGGGAAGCACTGAAGCTTTCTTT. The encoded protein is CASSYLGRGSTEAFF.